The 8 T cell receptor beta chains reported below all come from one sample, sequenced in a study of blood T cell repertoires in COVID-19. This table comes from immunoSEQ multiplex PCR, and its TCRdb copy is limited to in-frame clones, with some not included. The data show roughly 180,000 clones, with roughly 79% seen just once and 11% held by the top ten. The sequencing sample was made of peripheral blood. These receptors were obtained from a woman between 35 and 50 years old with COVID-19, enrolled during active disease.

CDR3 region: CSASIRGTQYF. The CDR3 bases are TGCAGTGCTAGCATTCGAGGTACCCAGTACTTC. The rearrangement uses TRBV20-1 and TRBJ2-5; no clear D. The CDR3 covers 11 residues. Trimming removed 3 bases from V and 8 bases from J, with 10 bases in between. Looked up from germline, CDR1 is DFQATT and CDR2 is SNEGSKA (reference sequence).

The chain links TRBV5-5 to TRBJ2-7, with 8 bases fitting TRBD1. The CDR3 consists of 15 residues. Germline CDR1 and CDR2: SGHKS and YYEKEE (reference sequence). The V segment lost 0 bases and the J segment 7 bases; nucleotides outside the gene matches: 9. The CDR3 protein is CASSLGTGTFTEQYF. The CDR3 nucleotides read TGTGCCAGCAGCTTGGGGACAGGGACCTTCACGGAGCAGTACTTC.

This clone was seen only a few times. The CDR3 DNA follows: TGTGCCAGCAGTTCCAGACTAGCGGGAGAGGGGGATCTGGGGGCAGATACGCAGTATTTT. Protein sequence: CASSSRLAGEGDLGADTQYF. V usage is TRBV28 and J usage is TRBJ2-3; TRBD2 aligns across 12 bases. The CDR3 loop spans 20 amino acids. The trim removed 4 bases at V and 4 bases at J, leaving 18 bases unmatched. Germline lookup yields CDR1 MDHEN and CDR2 SYDVKM.

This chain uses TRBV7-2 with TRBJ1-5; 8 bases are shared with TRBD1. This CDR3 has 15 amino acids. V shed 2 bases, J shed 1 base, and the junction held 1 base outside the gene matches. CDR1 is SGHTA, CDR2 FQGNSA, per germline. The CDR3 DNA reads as TGTGCCAGCAGCTTACAGGGGGCAAGCAATCAGCCCCAGCATTTT. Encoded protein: CASSLQGASNQPQHF.

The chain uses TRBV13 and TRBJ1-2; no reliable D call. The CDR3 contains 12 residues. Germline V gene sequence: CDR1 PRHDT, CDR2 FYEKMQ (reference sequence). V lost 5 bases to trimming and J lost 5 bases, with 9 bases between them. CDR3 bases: TGTGCCAGCAGCGGGCACAAGTATGGCTACACCTTC. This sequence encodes CASSGHKYGYTF.

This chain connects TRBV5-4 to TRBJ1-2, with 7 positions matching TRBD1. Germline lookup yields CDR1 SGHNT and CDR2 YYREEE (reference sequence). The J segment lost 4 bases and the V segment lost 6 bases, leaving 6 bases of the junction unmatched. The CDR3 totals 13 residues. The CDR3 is CASKKGAGYGYTF. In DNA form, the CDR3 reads TGTGCCAGCAAAAAGGGGGCTGGCTATGGCTACACCTTC.

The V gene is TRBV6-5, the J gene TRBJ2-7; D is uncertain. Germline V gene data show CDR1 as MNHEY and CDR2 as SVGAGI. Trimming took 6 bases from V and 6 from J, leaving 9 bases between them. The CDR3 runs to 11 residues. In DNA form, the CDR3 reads TGTGCCAGCAGATCCGGTAGCGAGCAGTACGTC. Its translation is CASRSGSEQYV.

CDR3 amino acids: CATSRDLWESYNEQFF. The CDR3 nucleotides are TGTGCCACCAGCAGAGATTTGTGGGAGTCCTACAATGAGCAGTTCTTC. The rearrangement uses TRBV15 and TRBJ2-1; weak D call: TRBD2 (5 bases). V was pared by 0 bases and J by 1 base, with 10 bases between. CDR3 length: 16 residues. Looked up from germline, CDR1 is LNHNV and CDR2 is YYDKDF (reference sequence).